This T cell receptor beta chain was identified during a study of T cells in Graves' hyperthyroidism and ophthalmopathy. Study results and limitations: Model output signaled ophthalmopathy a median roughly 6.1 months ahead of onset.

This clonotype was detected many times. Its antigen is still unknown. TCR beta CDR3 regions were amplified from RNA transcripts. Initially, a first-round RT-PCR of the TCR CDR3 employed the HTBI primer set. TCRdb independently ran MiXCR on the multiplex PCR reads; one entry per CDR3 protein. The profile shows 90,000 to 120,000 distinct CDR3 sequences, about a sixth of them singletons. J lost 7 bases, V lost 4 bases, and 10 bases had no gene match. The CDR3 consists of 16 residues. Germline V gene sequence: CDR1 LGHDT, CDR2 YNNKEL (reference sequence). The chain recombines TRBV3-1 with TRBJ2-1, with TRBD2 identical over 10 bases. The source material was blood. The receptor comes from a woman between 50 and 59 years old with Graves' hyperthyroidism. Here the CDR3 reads CASSPTLAGVGNEQFF. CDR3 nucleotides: TGTGCCAGCAGCCCGACTCTAGCGGGAGTAGGAAATGAGCAGTTCTTC.